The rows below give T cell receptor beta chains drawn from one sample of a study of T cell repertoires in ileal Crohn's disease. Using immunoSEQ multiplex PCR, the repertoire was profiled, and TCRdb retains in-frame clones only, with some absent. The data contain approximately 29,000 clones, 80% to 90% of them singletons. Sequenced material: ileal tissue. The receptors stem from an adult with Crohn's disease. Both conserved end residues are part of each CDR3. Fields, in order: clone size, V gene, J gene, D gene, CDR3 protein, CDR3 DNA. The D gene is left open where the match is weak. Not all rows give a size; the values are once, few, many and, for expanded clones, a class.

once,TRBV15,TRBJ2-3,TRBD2,CAAKASGGYTDTQYF,TGTGCCGCCAAAGCTAGCGGGGGGTATACAGATACGCAGTATTTT
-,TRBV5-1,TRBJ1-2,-,CASSLDSWAQGYTF,TGCGCCAGCAGCTTGGATTCCTGGGCGCAGGGCTACACCTTC
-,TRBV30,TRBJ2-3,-,CAWSQGTGLTDTQYF,TGTGCCTGGAGTCAAGGCACAGGCCTCACAGATACGCAGTATTTT
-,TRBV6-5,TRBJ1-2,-,CASSYSGGDYGYTF,TGTGCCAGCAGTTACTCGGGGGGTGACTATGGCTACACCTTC
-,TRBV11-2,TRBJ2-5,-,CASSLSNSQETQYF,TGTGCCAGCAGCTTATCGAACAGCCAAGAGACCCAGTACTTC
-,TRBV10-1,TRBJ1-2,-,CASSESPEF,TGCGCCAGCAGTGAGTCCCCAGAATTC
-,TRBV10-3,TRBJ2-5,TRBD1,CAISEEGARQETQYF,TGTGCCATCAGTGAAGAGGGGGCGAGGCAAGAGACCCAGTACTTC
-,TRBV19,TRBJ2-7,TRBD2,CASSRWTSGGPSSYEQYF,TGTGCCAGTAGTAGATGGACTAGCGGGGGCCCGAGCTCCTACGAGCAGTACTTC
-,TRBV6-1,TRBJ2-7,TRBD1,CASNKDRGRYEQYF,TGTGCCAGCAACAAAGACAGGGGGCGGTACGAGCAGTACTTC
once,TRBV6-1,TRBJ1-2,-,CASSPGIGGYTF,TGTGCCAGCAGCCCAGGGATTGGGGGCTACACCTTC
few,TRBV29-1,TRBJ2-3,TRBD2,CSVDGLAGGPDTQYF,TGCAGCGTGGACGGACTAGCGGGGGGGCCCGATACGCAGTATTTT
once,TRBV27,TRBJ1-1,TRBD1,CASKGGQGLRNTEAFF,TGTGCCAGCAAAGGGGGACAGGGGCTCCGGAACACTGAAGCTTTCTTT
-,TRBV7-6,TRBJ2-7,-,CASSLGADTYEQYF,TGTGCCAGCAGTTTGGGGGCAGATACCTACGAGCAGTACTTC
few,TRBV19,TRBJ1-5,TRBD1,CASSPPKQGASNQPQHF,TGTGCCAGTAGTCCGCCAAAACAGGGGGCTAGCAATCAGCCCCAGCATTTT
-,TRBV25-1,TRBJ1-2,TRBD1,CASSETGGYYGYTF,TGTGCCAGCAGTGAGACAGGGGGGTACTATGGCTACACCTTC
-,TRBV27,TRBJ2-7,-,CASSFSGTGAYEQYF,TGTGCCAGCAGTTTTTCCGGGACTGGGGCCTACGAGCAGTACTTC
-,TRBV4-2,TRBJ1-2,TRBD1,CASSDRDYGYTF,TGTGCCAGCAGCGACAGGGATTACGGCTACACCTTC
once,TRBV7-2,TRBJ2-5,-,CASSFTRIQETQYF,TGTGCCAGCAGTTTCACTAGGATTCAGGAGACCCAGTACTTC
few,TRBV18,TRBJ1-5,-,CASSPEGGNQPQHF,TGTGCCAGCTCACCGGAGGGAGGCAATCAGCCCCAGCATTTT